What follows are 27 T cell receptor beta chains derived from one specimen sequenced in a study of CD8 T cells in ankylosing spondylitis. Study outcomes and limitations: A motif of eight or nine highly homologous TCR beta variants was seen as apparently characteristic of ankylosing spondylitis blood.

TCRdb re-called the 5' RACE reads through MiXCR, storing one row per CDR3 protein. The table has about 220,000 distinct CDR3 sequences, approximately 16% seen once. These receptors' antigens are unknown. Sequencing was performed on blood, either unsorted or a sorted T cell fraction (not recorded which). The receptors derive from a male donor with ankylosing spondylitis.

This chain uses TRBV27 with TRBJ2-1; 8 bases line up with TRBD2. Germline assignment: CDR1 MNHEY and CDR2 SMNVEV (reference sequence). J was trimmed by 4 bases and V by 7 bases; bases with no gene match: 12. The CDR3 runs to 16 residues. Written as DNA, the CDR3 is TGTGCCAGCAAGATTCTAGCGGGCAACCTATACAATGAGCAGTTCTTC. Translating it yields CASKILAGNLYNEQFF.

CDR3 sequence reads: CASSGREQGSGNTIYF. As DNA, the CDR3 is TGTGCCAGCAGCGGACGTGAACAGGGAAGTGGAAACACCATATATTTT. The chain carries TRBV9 and TRBJ1-3, with TRBD1 as a possible D gene (6 bases). The CDR3 covers 16 residues. V was trimmed by 3 bases and J by 3 bases, leaving 16 bases between them. The V gene's germline CDR1 is SGDLS and CDR2 YYNGEE.

In DNA, the CDR3 is TGTGCCAGCAGTAGATCCCTGGAACAGGGCCCCTACGAGCAGTACTTC. It translates to CASSRSLEQGPYEQYF. The chain couples TRBV12-3 or TRBV12-4 to TRBJ2-7; D may be TRBD1 (6 bases). Trimming cost V 5 bases and J 2 bases, with 19 bases left between them. The CDR3 has 16 amino acids.

This clonotype turned up a few times. This chain links TRBV4-1 with TRBJ2-2, with 12 bases that match TRBD2. V shed 4 bases, J shed 6 bases, and the junction held 3 bases outside the gene matches. Germline assignment: CDR1 MGHRA and CDR2 YSYEKL. CDR3 length: 15 amino acids. The CDR3 bases are TGCGCCAGCAGCCGACTAGCGGGAGTCCCCGGGGAGCTGTTTTTT. Amino acid sequence: CASSRLAGVPGELFF.

This chain connects TRBV29-1 to TRBJ2-1; no clear D gene. Germline loops: CDR1 SQVTM, CDR2 ANQGSEA. The V and J ends lost 7 bases and 6 bases respectively, with 13 bases between them. CDR3 size: 12 residues. The CDR3 spells CSATERGNEQFF. DNA for the CDR3: TGCAGCGCCACGGAAAGAGGCAATGAGCAGTTCTTC.

This clonotype showed up just a few times. The V call is TRBV7-8, the J call TRBJ2-7; 7 bases are shared with TRBD2. The V gene end was trimmed by 5 bases and the J gene end by 4 bases; junction bases not matched to a gene: 11. The CDR3 totals 15 residues. CDR1 is SGHVS and CDR2 is FQNEAQ in the germline V gene. In DNA form, the CDR3 reads TGTGCCAGCAGCCCCCTAGCGAGCGGGATTTACGAGCAGTACTTC. Encoded protein: CASSPLASGIYEQYF.

J is TRBJ1-2 and V is TRBV7-9, with 11 bases that match TRBD1. V gave up 5 bases and J gave up 4 bases; unmatched junction bases: 3. The CDR3 is made up of 14 amino acids. Germline lookup yields CDR1 SEHNR and CDR2 FQNEAQ (reference sequence). CDR3 sequence: CASSGQGAGYGYTF. CDR3 sequence (DNA): TGTGCCAGCAGCGGACAGGGGGCTGGCTATGGCTACACCTTC.

This chain uses TRBV11-3 with TRBJ2-5; no clear D gene. The V end was cut by 5 bases, the J end by 5 bases, with 9 bases between. Germline V CDR1 and CDR2: SGHNT, YENEEA. The length of the CDR3 is 12 residues. CDR3 amino acids: CASSPPRETQYF. The CDR3, as DNA: TGTGCCAGCAGCCCCCCTCGTGAGACCCAGTACTTC.

The rearrangement joins TRBV20-1 to TRBJ2-7; 9 nucleotides match TRBD1. This CDR3 has 13 amino acids. Looked up from germline, CDR1 is DFQATT and CDR2 is SNEGSKA (reference sequence). The J segment lost 10 bases and the V segment lost 8 bases, leaving 15 bases of the junction unmatched. This CDR3 is CSFTEDRGSRQYF. DNA of the CDR3: TGCAGTTTCACCGAGGACAGGGGCTCTCGCCAGTACTTC.

J is TRBJ2-1 and V is TRBV7-3; tentative D call: TRBD2 (5 bases). The V gene lost 5 bases and the J gene lost 8 bases, with 16 bases spanning the gap. The CDR3 spans 14 residues. Germline V gene lookup returns CDR1 SGHTA and CDR2 FQGTGA. The CDR3: CASSPTDSRDEQFF. CDR3 DNA sequence: TGTGCCAGCAGCCCGACGGACTCTAGGGATGAGCAGTTCTTC.

The chain links TRBV19 to TRBJ1-2; 9 bases match TRBD1. The CDR3 has 12 residues. CDR1 is LNHDA and CDR2 is SQIVND in the germline V gene (reference sequence). V was pared by 11 bases and J by 8 bases, with 9 bases of the junction left unmatched. DNA of the CDR3: TGTGCCTCAACAACAGGGGGCTTGGGCTACACCTTC. The encoded protein is CASTTGGLGYTF.

This clonotype has more than one count but fewer than ten. The chain recombines TRBV2 with TRBJ2-7; no clear D gene. This CDR3 has 12 residues. The germline V gene encodes CDR1 SNHLY and CDR2 FYNNEI. V was clipped by 7 bases and J by 0 bases, with 7 bases between them. The CDR3 coding sequence is TGTGCCAGCATTCAGAGCTCCTACGAGCAGTACTTC. Translating gives CASIQSSYEQYF.

The chain links TRBV7-3 to TRBJ2-3; 8 bases are shared with TRBD2. The CDR3 covers 17 residues. Germline V gene sequence: CDR1 SGHTA, CDR2 FQGTGA. V lost 5 bases to trimming and J lost 4 bases; unmatched junction nucleotides: 14. The CDR3 reads CASSPSLGGLGSDTQYF. The CDR3, as DNA: TGTGCCAGCAGCCCCTCCCTTGGGGGACTAGGATCAGATACGCAGTATTTT. Looking up the rest from reference TRBV7-3 and TRBJ2-3 gives the full variable domain: GAGVSQTPSNKVTEKGKYVELRCDPISGHTALYWYRQSLGQGPEFLIYFQGTGAADDSGLPNDRFFAVRPEGSVSTLKIQRTERGDSAVYLCASSPSLGGLGSDTQYFGPGTRLTVL.

This clonotype was seen a few times. This chain connects TRBV5-1 to TRBJ1-1; D possibly corresponds to TRBD1 (5 bases). The CDR3 covers 15 residues. V was shortened by 4 bases and J by 2 bases, with 15 bases between the two germline ends. CDR1 and CDR2 from the germline V gene are SGHRS and YFSETQ. CDR3 region: CASSIGTGSNTEAFF. The CDR3 nucleotides read TGCGCCAGCAGCATTGGGACCGGCAGTAACACTGAAGCTTTCTTT. Together with reference TRBV5-1 and TRBJ1-1, the CDR3 gives the full variable domain: KAGVTQTPRYLIKTRGQQVTLSCSPISGHRSVSWYQQTPGQGLQFLFEYFSETQRNKGNFPGRFSGRQFSNSRSEMNVSTLELGDSALYLCASSIGTGSNTEAFFGQGTRLTVV.

This chain joins TRBV28 and TRBJ2-2; D not resolved. This CDR3 is built from 16 residues. Germline values: CDR1 MDHEN, CDR2 SYDVKM. V lost 0 bases to trimming and J lost 0 bases, with 8 bases between them. For the CDR3, the DNA is TGTGCCAGCAGTTTATGGAACAGTGCGAACACCGGGGAGCTGTTTTTT. Its translation: CASSLWNSANTGELFF.

The chain couples TRBV11-1 to TRBJ2-2, with D possibly matching TRBD1 (6 bases). The CDR3 sequence is 18 residues long. Germline CDR1 is SGHAT and CDR2 is FQDESV (reference sequence). Trimming stripped 5 bases from V and 0 bases from J, with 19 bases between. CDR3 sequence reads: CASSATLRGLANTGELFF. DNA for the CDR3: TGTGCCAGCAGCGCGACGCTCAGGGGCCTCGCGAACACCGGGGAGCTGTTTTTT.

The CDR3 nucleotides read TGTGCCAGCAGCTTGGGACTAGCGGGAGGCCTAAATGAGCAGTTCTTC. Translation gives CASSLGLAGGLNEQFF. The J gene is TRBJ2-1, the V gene TRBV9, with TRBD2 matching over 15 bases. The CDR3 contains 16 residues. Germline lookup yields CDR1 SGDLS and CDR2 YYNGEE. The trim removed 4 bases at V and 7 bases at J, leaving 6 bases unmatched.

This chain connects TRBV11-1 to TRBJ2-3; 16 bases line up with TRBD2. Germline CDR1 and CDR2: SGHAT and FQDESV (reference sequence). J lost 4 bases, V lost 4 bases, and 8 bases had no gene match. The CDR3 consists of 18 residues. The CDR3 bases are TGTGCCAGCAGCTGGGGACTAGCGGGAGGGCCTGTGGCAGATACGCAGTATTTT. Its protein is CASSWGLAGGPVADTQYF.

This clonotype was seen only once. This chain links TRBV6-5 with TRBJ2-1; 9 bases map to TRBD2. The junction had 2 bases not matched to a gene; V was cut back by 5 bases and J by 0 bases. CDR1 and CDR2 (germline): MNHEY, SVGAGI. This CDR3 spans 15 amino acids. In DNA form, the CDR3 reads TGTGCCAGCAGTGTTAGCGGGAGCTCCTACAATGAGCAGTTCTTC. Translated, it gives CASSVSGSSYNEQFF.

The rearrangement joins TRBV12-3 or TRBV12-4 to TRBJ2-4; no firm D call. The V gene lost 10 bases and the J gene lost 0 bases, with 13 bases spanning the gap. The CDR3 contains 14 residues. In DNA form, the CDR3 reads TGTGCCATCGTGACGAAGCTAGCCAAAAACATTCAGTACTTC. Its protein is CAIVTKLAKNIQYF.

This clonotype was seen only a few times. The rearrangement joins TRBV4-1 to TRBJ2-1, with TRBD2 matching 8 bases. The CDR3 covers 14 residues. CDR1 is MGHRA, CDR2 YSYEKL, per germline. Germline trimming cut 2 bases from V and 5 bases from J; bases unmatched to any gene: 2. In DNA, the CDR3 is TGCGCCAGCAGCCAAACTAGCGGAAACAATGAGCAGTTCTTC. It encodes CASSQTSGNNEQFF.

The chain's CDR3 is CASSLLREATDTQYF. DNA of the CDR3: TGTGCCAGCAGTTTGCTGCGGGAGGCCACAGATACGCAGTATTTT. The rearrangement links TRBV12-3 or TRBV12-4 to TRBJ2-3; 8 bases are a match to TRBD2. V lost 3 bases to trimming and J lost 2 bases; unmatched junction nucleotides: 4. The CDR3 sequence is 15 residues long.

This clonotype was seen more than once but under ten times. The CDR3 reads CASSGGELDSSTDTQYF. DNA of the CDR3: TGTGCCAGCAGTGGGGGAGAACTTGATTCTAGCACAGATACGCAGTATTTT. The rearrangement uses TRBV12-3 or TRBV12-4 and TRBJ2-3; either TRBD1 or TRBD2 may supply D (5 bases each). Trimming cost V 5 bases and J 0 bases, with 18 bases left between them. The CDR3 spans 17 residues.

This clonotype was seen ten or more times. This chain uses TRBV29-1 with TRBJ2-3, with D perhaps matching TRBD2 (6 bases). There are 15 residues in the CDR3. CDR1 is SQVTM and CDR2 is ANQGSEA in the germline V gene. V lost 6 bases and J lost 2, with 18 bases in between. The CDR3 sequence is CSVDPERELTDTQYF. The DNA of the CDR3 is TGCAGCGTGGACCCTGAACGGGAGCTCACAGATACGCAGTATTTT.

This chain connects TRBV28 to TRBJ2-1; 13 nucleotides align to TRBD2. Trimming removed 4 bases from V and 7 bases from J; junction bases left unmatched: 7. Germline assignment: CDR1 MDHEN and CDR2 SYDVKM. This CDR3 comprises 16 residues. The CDR3 sequence: CASSSLRLAGGNEQFF. As DNA, the CDR3 is TGTGCCAGCAGTTCCCTTCGACTAGCGGGGGGTAATGAGCAGTTCTTC. The variable domain in full, completed from reference TRBV28 and TRBJ2-1, reads DVKVTQSSRYLVKRTGEKVFLECVQDMDHENMFWYRQDPGLGLRLIYFSYDVKMKEKGDIPEGYSVSREKKERFSLILESASTNQTSMYLCASSSLRLAGGNEQFFGPGTRLTVL.

This clonotype has only a few counts. The chain is built from TRBV12-3 or TRBV12-4 and TRBJ2-1; D is possibly TRBD2 (5 bases). V was pared by 4 bases and J by 0 bases, with 13 bases between. This CDR3 is 16 amino acids long. CDR3 nucleotide sequence: TGTGCCAGCAGTTCCAGCACTGGGAGCTCCTACAATGAGCAGTTCTTC. Translation: CASSSSTGSSYNEQFF.

The chain joins TRBV20-1 to TRBJ2-1; D is undetermined. Per the germline V gene, CDR1 is DFQATT and CDR2 is SNEGSKA (reference sequence). V was pared by 4 bases and J by 2 bases, with 18 bases between. This CDR3 is built from 16 residues. The CDR3 sequence: CSATDAGIPPYNEQFF. The CDR3 DNA reads as TGCAGTGCTACTGATGCTGGCATACCTCCCTACAATGAGCAGTTCTTC.